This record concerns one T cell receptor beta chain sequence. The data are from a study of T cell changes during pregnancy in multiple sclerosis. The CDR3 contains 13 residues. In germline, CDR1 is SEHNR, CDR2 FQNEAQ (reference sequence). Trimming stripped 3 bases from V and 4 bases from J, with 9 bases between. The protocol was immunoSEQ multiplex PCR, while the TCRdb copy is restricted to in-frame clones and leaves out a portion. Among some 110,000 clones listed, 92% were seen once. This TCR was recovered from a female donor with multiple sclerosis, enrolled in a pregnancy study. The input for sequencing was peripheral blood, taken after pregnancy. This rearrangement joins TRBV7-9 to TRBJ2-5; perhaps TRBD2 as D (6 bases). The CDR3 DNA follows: TGTGCCAGCAGCTTGGAGGGACCAGAGACCCAGTACTTC. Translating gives CASSLEGPETQYF.